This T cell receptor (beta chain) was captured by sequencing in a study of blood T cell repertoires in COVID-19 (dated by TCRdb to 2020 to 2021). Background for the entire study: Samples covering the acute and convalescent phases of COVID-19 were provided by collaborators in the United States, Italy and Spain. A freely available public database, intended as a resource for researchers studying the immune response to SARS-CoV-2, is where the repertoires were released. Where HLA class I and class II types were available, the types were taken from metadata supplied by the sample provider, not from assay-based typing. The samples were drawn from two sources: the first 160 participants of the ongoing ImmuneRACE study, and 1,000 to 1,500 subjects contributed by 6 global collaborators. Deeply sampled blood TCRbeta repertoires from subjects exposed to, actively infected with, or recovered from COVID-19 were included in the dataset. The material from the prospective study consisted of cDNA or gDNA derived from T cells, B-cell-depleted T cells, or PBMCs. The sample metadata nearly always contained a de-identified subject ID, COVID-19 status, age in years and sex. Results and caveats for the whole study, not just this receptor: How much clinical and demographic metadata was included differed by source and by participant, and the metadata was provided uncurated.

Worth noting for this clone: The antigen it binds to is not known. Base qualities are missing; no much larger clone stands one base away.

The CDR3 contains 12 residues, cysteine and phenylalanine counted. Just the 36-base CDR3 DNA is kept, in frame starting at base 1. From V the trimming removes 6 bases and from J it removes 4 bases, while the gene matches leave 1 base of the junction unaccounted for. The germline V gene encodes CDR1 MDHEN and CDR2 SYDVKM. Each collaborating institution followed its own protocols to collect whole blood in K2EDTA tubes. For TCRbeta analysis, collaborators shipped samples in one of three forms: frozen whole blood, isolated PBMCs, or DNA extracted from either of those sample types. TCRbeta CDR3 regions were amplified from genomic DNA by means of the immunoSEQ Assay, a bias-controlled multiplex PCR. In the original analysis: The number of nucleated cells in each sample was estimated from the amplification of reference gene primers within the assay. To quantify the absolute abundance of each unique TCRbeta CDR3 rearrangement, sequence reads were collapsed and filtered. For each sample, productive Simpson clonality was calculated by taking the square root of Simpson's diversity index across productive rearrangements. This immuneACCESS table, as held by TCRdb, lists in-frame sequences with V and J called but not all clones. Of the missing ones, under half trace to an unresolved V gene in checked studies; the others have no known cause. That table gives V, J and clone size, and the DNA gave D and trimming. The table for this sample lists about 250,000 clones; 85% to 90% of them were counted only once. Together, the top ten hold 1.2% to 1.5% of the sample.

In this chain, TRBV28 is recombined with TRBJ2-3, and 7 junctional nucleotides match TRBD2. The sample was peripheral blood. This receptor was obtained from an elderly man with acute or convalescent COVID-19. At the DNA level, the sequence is TGTGCCAGCAGAGGACTAGCAGATACGCAGTATTTT. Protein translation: CASRGLADTQYF.